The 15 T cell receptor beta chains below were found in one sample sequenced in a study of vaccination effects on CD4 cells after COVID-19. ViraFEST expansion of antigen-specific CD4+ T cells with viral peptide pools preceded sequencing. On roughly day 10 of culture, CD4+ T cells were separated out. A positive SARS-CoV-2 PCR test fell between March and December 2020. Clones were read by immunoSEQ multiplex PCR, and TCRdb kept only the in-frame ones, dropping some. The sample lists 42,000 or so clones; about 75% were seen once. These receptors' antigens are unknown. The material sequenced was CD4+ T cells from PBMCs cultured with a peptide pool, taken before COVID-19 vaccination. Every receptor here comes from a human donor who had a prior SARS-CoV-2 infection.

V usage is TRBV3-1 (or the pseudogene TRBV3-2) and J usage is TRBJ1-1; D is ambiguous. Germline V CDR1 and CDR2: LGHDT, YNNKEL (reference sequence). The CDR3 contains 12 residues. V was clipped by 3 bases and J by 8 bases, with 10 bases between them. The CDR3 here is CASSHWKGEAFF. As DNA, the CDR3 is TGTGCCAGCAGCCACTGGAAGGGAGAAGCTTTCTTT.

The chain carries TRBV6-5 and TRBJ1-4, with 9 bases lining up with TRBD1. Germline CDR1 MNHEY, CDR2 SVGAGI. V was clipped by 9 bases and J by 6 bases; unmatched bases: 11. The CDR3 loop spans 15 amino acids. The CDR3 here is CASGGYGTGHEKLFF. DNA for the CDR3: TGTGCCAGTGGTGGGTACGGGACAGGGCATGAAAAACTGTTTTTT.

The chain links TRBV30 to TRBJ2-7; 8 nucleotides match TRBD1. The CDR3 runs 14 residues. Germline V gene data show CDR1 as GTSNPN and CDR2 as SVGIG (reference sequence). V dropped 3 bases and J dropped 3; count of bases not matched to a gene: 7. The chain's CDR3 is CAWRSAGGRYEQYF. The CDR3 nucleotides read TGTGCCTGGAGGTCCGCAGGGGGCCGCTACGAGCAGTACTTC.

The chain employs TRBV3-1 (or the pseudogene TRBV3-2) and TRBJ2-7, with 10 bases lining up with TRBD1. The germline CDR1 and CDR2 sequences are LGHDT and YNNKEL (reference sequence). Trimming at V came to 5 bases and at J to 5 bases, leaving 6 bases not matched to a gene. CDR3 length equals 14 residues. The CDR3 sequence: CASSYWDRGNEQYF. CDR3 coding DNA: TGTGCCAGCAGCTACTGGGACAGGGGCAACGAGCAGTACTTC.

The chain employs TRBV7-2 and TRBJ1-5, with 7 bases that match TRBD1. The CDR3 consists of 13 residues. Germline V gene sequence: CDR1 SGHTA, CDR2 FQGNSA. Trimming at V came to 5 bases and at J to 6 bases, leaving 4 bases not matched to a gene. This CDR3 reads CASSERQGQPQHF. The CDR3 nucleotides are TGTGCCAGCAGCGAGCGACAGGGTCAGCCCCAGCATTTT. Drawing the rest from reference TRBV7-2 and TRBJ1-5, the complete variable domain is GAGVSQSPSNKVTEKGKDVELRCDPISGHTALYWYRQSLGQGLEFLIYFQGNSAPDKSGLPSDRFSAERTGGSVSTLTIQRTQQEDSAVYLCASSERQGQPQHFGDGTRLSIL.

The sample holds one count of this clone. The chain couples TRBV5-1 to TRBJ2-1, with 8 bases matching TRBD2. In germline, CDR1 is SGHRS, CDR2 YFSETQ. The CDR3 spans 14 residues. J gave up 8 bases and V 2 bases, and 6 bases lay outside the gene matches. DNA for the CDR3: TGCGCCAGCAGCTTAGGGAGCGGGAGTGATGAGCAGTTCTTC. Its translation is CASSLGSGSDEQFF.

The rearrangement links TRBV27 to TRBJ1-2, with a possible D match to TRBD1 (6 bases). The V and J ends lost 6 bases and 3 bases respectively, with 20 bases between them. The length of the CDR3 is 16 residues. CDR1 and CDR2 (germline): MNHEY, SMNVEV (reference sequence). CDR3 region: CASSLTPRTDYYGYTF. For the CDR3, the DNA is TGTGCCAGCAGCCTCACCCCCAGGACAGACTACTATGGCTACACCTTC.

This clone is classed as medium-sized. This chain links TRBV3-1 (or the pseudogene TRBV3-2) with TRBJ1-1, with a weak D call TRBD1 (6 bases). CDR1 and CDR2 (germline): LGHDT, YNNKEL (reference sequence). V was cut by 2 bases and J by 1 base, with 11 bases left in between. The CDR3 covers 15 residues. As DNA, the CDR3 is TGTGCCAGCAGCCAAAAGACAGGAGCGAACACTGAAGCTTTCTTT. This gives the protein CASSQKTGANTEAFF.

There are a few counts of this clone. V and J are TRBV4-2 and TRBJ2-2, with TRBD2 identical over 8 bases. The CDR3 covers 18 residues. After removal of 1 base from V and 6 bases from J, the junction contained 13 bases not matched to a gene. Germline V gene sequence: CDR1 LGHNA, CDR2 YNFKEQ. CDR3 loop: CASSQGGTFAGGSGELFF. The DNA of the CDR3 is TGTGCCAGCAGCCAAGGGGGAACCTTTGCGGGGGGCTCCGGGGAGCTGTTTTTT.

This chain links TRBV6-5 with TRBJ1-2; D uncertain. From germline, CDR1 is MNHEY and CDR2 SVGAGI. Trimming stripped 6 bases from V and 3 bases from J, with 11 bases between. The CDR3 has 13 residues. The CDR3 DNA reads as TGTGCCAGCAGGACTTCGCCAGACTATGGCTACACCTTC. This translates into CASRTSPDYGYTF.

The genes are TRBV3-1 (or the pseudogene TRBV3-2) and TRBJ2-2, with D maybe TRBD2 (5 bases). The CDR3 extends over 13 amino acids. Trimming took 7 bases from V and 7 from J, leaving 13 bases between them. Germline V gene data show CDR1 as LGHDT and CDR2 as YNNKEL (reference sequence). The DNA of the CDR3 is TGTGCCAGCACCCGATTCGGGGTCGGGGAGCTGTTTTTT. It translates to CASTRFGVGELFF.

The CDR3 reads CASSEQGESPLHF. The CDR3 region has the DNA TGCGCCAGCAGTGAACAGGGAGAATCACCCCTCCACTTT. The chain couples TRBV10-2 to TRBJ1-6, with D maybe TRBD1 (6 bases). The V end was cut by 3 bases, the J end by 10 bases, with 10 bases between. The CDR3 length is 13 residues. CDR1 is WSHSY and CDR2 is SAAADI in the germline V gene.

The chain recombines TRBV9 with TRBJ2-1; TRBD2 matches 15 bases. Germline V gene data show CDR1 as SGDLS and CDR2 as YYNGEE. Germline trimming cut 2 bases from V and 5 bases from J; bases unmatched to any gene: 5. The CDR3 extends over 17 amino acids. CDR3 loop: CASSVGTSGGTDNEQFF. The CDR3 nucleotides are TGTGCCAGCAGCGTGGGGACTAGCGGGGGGACGGACAATGAGCAGTTCTTC.

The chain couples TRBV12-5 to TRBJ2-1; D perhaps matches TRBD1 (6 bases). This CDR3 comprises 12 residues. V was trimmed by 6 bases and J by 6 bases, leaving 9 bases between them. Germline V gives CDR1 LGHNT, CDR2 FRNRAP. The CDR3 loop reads CASGRQVNEQFF. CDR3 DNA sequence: TGTGCTAGTGGAAGACAGGTCAATGAGCAGTTCTTC.

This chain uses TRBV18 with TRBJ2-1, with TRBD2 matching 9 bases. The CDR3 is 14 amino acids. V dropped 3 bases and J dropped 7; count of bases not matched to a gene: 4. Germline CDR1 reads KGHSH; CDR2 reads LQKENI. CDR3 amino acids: CASSPLTSGNEQFF. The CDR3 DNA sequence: TGTGCCAGCTCACCGCTGACTAGCGGTAATGAGCAGTTCTTC. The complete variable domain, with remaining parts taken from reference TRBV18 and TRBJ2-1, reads NAGVMQNPRHLVRRRGQEARLRCSPMKGHSHVYWYRQLPEEGLKFMVYLQKENIIDESGMPKERFSAEFPKEGPSILRIQQVVRGDSAAYFCASSPLTSGNEQFFGPGTRLTVL.